What follows are 2 T cell receptor beta chains derived from one specimen sequenced in a study of T cell responses to AZD1222 COVID-19 vaccine. The data were produced by immunoSEQ multiplex PCR, yet TCRdb's version contains in-frame clones alone and is incomplete. The data contain more than 110,000 clones, around 90% of them seen just once; the ten biggest clones take up around 3.1%. Sequencing was performed on peripheral blood, taken 28 days after the second AZD1222 dose. The source of these receptors is an adult who received the AZD1222 COVID-19 vaccine.

DNA of the CDR3: TGTGCCACCAGGGTCTCTGGGGCCAACGTCCTGACTTTC. Its protein is CATRVSGANVLTF. V is TRBV28 and J is TRBJ2-6; weak D call: TRBD1 (5 bases). Germline CDR1 reads MDHEN; CDR2 reads SYDVKM. The length of the CDR3 is 13 residues. Trimming stripped 10 bases from V and 0 bases from J, with 7 bases between.

This chain connects TRBV7-9 to TRBJ2-6; perhaps TRBD1 as D (6 bases). The CDR3 has 18 amino acids. Trimming removed 5 bases from V and 0 bases from J, with 17 bases in between. Germline-derived CDR1 and CDR2 are SEHNR and FQNEAQ (reference sequence). The chain's CDR3 is CASSQPGHSLSGANVLTF. The CDR3 bases are TGTGCCAGCAGCCAACCGGGACATAGCCTCTCTGGGGCCAACGTCCTGACTTTC. The full variable domain, completed using reference TRBV7-9 and TRBJ2-6, is DTGVSQNPRHKITKRGQNVTFRCDPISEHNRLYWYRQTLGQGPEFLTYFQNEAQLEKSRLLSDRFSAERPKGSFSTLEIQRTEQGDSAMYLCASSQPGHSLSGANVLTFGAGSRLTVL.